This note documents a single T cell receptor (beta chain) sequence. What it recognizes is unknown. This record belongs to a study of vaccination effects on CD4 cells after COVID-19. Overall study findings and caveats: Healthy vaccinees showed cross-reactivity with common cold coronaviruses in only 1 of 255 vaccine-induced clones. Convalescent patients were scarce in the study, and it lacked early post-infection timepoints.

Antigen-specific CD4+ T cells expanded by the ViraFEST assay with viral peptide pools were then sequenced. Once cultured for roughly nine days, the cells underwent separation to obtain CD4+ T cells. Absence of prior SARS-CoV-2 infection characterized the vaccine recipients, who showed negative nucleocapsid antibodies. Every well housed 2.1 million or so PBMC, which grew in culture alongside around 11 IU/ml IL-2 and about 10 ug/ml peptides. In the cultures, half the medium was exchanged for IL-2 medium on days 3 and 7. Using immunoSEQ multiplex PCR, the repertoire was profiled, and TCRdb retains in-frame clones only, with some absent. The table includes about 73,000 clones, about 79% detected once. The germline V gene encodes CDR1 SGHTA and CDR2 FQGTGA. Germline trimming cut 3 bases from V and 5 bases from J; bases unmatched to any gene: 9. The CDR3 consists of 16 residues.

The chain employs TRBV7-3 and TRBJ2-3; 9 positions agree with TRBD2. The sequence derives from a human donor who received a COVID-19 vaccine. Sample: CD4+ T cells from PBMCs cultured with SARS-CoV-2 spike peptides, taken before COVID-19 vaccination. CDR3 coding DNA: TGTGCCAGCAGCTTGGGCGGGGGGGCCTCGGGAGATACGCAGTATTTT. Its translation: CASSLGGGASGDTQYF.